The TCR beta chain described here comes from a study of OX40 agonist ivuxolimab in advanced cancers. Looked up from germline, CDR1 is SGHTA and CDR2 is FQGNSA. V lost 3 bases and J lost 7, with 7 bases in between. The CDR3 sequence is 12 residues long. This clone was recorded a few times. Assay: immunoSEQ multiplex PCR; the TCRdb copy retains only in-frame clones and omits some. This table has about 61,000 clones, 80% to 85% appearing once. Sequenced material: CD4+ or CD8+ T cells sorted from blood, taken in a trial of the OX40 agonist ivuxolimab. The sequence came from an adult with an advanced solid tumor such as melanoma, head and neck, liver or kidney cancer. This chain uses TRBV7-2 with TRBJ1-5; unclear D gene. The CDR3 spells CASSFDNQPQHF. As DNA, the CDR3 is TGTGCCAGCAGCTTCGACAACCAGCCCCAGCATTTT.